These T cell receptor beta chains were read from a single sample in a study of blood T cell repertoires in COVID-19. Profiling relied on immunoSEQ multiplex PCR, and the TCRdb table lists in-frame clones only, not all of them. In the table there are about 150,000 clones, more than 75% of which are singletons. The specimen was peripheral blood. The receptor set was obtained from a man between 65 and 85 years old with acute or convalescent COVID-19. Both conserved end residues are part of each CDR3. The D gene is left open where the match is weak. Rows may omit the clone size; those that give it use once, few, many or a size class.

j_call: TRBJ2-2
v_call: TRBV3-1/TRBV3-2
clone_size: NA
d_call: TRBD2
cdr3_aa: CASSPTASGGNTGELFF
cdr3_nt: TGTGCCAGCAGCCCGACCGCAAGCGGGGGGAACACCGGGGAGCTGTTTTTT

j_call: TRBJ2-7
v_call: TRBV23-1
clone_size: NA
d_call: TRBD1
cdr3_aa: CASSHRTGELSLSYEQYF
cdr3_nt: TGCGCCAGCAGTCACCGGACAGGCGAGCTCTCGCTATCCTACGAGCAGTACTTC

j_call: TRBJ2-7
v_call: TRBV7-3
clone_size: NA
d_call: NA
cdr3_aa: CASSLSGGNFYEQYF
cdr3_nt: TGTGCCAGCAGCTTAAGTGGGGGCAATTTCTACGAGCAGTACTTC

j_call: TRBJ1-2
v_call: TRBV20-1
clone_size: NA
d_call: TRBD1
cdr3_aa: CSASPTRGPTYGYTF
cdr3_nt: TGCAGTGCAAGTCCAACAAGGGGGCCTACCTATGGCTACACCTTC

j_call: TRBJ2-5
v_call: TRBV5-1
clone_size: NA
d_call: NA
cdr3_aa: CATKFAGEETQYF
cdr3_nt: TGCGCCACCAAATTCGCAGGGGAAGAGACCCAGTACTTC

j_call: TRBJ2-1
v_call: TRBV6-5
clone_size: NA
d_call: NA
cdr3_aa: CASSYQQEYNEQFF
cdr3_nt: TGTGCCAGCAGTTACCAACAGGAGTACAATGAGCAGTTCTTC

j_call: TRBJ2-5
v_call: TRBV28
clone_size: NA
d_call: NA
cdr3_aa: CASSRVGGGETQYF
cdr3_nt: TGTGCCAGCAGTCGGGTTGGGGGCGGGGAGACCCAGTACTTC

j_call: TRBJ1-6
v_call: TRBV6-5
clone_size: NA
d_call: NA
cdr3_aa: CASSYPGGNSPLHF
cdr3_nt: TGTGCCAGCAGTTACCCGGGAGGAAATTCACCCCTCCACTTT

j_call: TRBJ1-1
v_call: TRBV14
clone_size: NA
d_call: TRBD1
cdr3_aa: CASSARQGGVNTEAFF
cdr3_nt: TGTGCCAGCAGCGCTCGACAGGGGGGCGTGAACACTGAAGCTTTCTTT

j_call: TRBJ2-1
v_call: TRBV21-1
clone_size: NA
d_call: NA
cdr3_aa: CASRDTCLALNEQFF
cdr3_nt: TGTGCCAGCAGAGATACGTGTCTAGCCCTCAATGAGCAGTTCTTC

j_call: TRBJ2-3
v_call: TRBV29-1
clone_size: NA
d_call: TRBD2
cdr3_aa: CSVHPSGKLADTQYF
cdr3_nt: TGCAGCGTCCATCCTAGCGGGAAGTTGGCAGATACGCAGTATTTT

j_call: TRBJ2-1
v_call: TRBV5-1
clone_size: once
d_call: NA
cdr3_aa: CASSPGGTYNEQFF
cdr3_nt: TGCGCCAGCAGTCCTGGCGGGACTTACAATGAGCAGTTCTTC

j_call: TRBJ2-7
v_call: TRBV6-6
clone_size: NA
d_call: NA
cdr3_aa: CASSYLGLHEQYF
cdr3_nt: TGTGCCAGCAGTTACTTGGGACTTCACGAGCAGTACTTC

j_call: TRBJ1-2
v_call: TRBV20-1
clone_size: NA
d_call: NA
cdr3_aa: CSAFDTYGYTF
cdr3_nt: TGCAGTGCTTTCGACACCTATGGCTACACCTTC

j_call: TRBJ2-1
v_call: TRBV28
clone_size: NA
d_call: TRBD2
cdr3_aa: CASSRTEGLAGWNEQFF
cdr3_nt: TGTGCCAGCAGTCGCACCGAGGGACTAGCGGGATGGAATGAGCAGTTCTTC

j_call: TRBJ2-1
v_call: TRBV2
clone_size: NA
d_call: NA
cdr3_aa: CASRVTRGFHEQFF
cdr3_nt: TGTGCCAGCAGGGTGACTAGAGGATTCCATGAGCAGTTCTTC

j_call: TRBJ1-6
v_call: TRBV6-1
clone_size: NA
d_call: NA
cdr3_aa: CASSEFASESPLHF
cdr3_nt: TGTGCCAGCAGTGAATTCGCTTCGGAGTCACCCCTCCACTTT